This T cell receptor beta chain is from a study of T cell responses to AZD1222 COVID-19 vaccine. Findings and caveats of the study: Spike was spanned by vaccine-associated CD4 TCRs, which were dominant at 160-218 and 743-854. Just 5 or 6 AZD1222 recipients tested seropositive at baseline. As reported, nearly half of all spike-specific TCRs target variant regions that are unmutated.

The method was immunoSEQ multiplex PCR; TCRdb's version includes in-frame clones alone and lacks a portion of them. The sample includes about 120,000 clones, about 92% of them seen just once. This clone was seen just once. The antigen is undetermined. The source is an adult who received the AZD1222 COVID-19 vaccine. Sequencing used peripheral blood, obtained 28 days after the second AZD1222 dose.

The CDR3 nucleotides read TGTGCCAGCAGCTCCTTGAAGTTGAAGAGCACCCCTGGAAACACCATATATTTT. Its translation is CASSSLKLKSTPGNTIYF. This chain links TRBV11-2 with TRBJ1-3; no clear D gene. The germline CDR1 and CDR2 sequences are SGHAT and FQNNGV. The CDR3 runs 18 residues. Trimming left V 4 bases short and J 2 bases short, with 21 bases between. The full variable domain, with the rest looked up from reference TRBV11-2 and TRBJ1-3, is EAGVAQSPRYKIIEKRQSVAFWCNPISGHATLYWYQQILGQGPKLLIQFQNNGVVDDSQLPKDRFSAERLKGVDSTLKIQPAKLEDSAVYLCASSSLKLKSTPGNTIYFGEGSWLTVV.